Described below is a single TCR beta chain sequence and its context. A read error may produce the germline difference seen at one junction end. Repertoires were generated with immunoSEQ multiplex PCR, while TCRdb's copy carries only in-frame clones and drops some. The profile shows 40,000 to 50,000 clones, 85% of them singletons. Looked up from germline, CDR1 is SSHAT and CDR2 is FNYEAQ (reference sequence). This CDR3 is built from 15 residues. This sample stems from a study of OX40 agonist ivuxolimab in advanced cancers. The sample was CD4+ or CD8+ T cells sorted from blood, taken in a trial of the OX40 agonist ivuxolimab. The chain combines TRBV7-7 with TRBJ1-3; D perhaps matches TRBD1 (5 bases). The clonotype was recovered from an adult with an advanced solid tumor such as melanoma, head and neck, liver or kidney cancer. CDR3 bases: TGTGCTAGCAGCCCAGGGAATAGCGCTGGAAACACCATATATTTT. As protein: CASSPGNSAGNTIYF.